This TCR beta chain came from a study of neurological immune-mediated disorders. General study results and limits: CDR3 amino acid sequences found in expanded clones were never shared across subjects, suggesting private repertoires in all groups.

This clonotype has ten or more counts. Its target is not known. The cDNA was generated through 5'RACE incorporating 10-nucleotide random UMIs. Each CDR3 protein gets one entry after TCRdb re-called the 5' RACE reads with MiXCR. The repertoire holds about 39,000 distinct CDR3 sequences, with 6% to 7.5% as singletons. From germline, CDR1 is MGHRA and CDR2 YSYEKL. Unmatched junction bases numbered 11, after V lost 5 bases and J lost 4 bases. The CDR3 is made up of 16 amino acids. Sorted libraries were made with 900,000 to 1,000,000 CD4+ or CD8+ T cells. The receptor was isolated from a middle-aged man in good health. Material for sequencing was CD4+ T cells from blood. The chain recombines TRBV4-1 with TRBJ2-1, with 7 bases that match TRBD2. The CDR3 reads CASSVDGSGMYNEQFF. CDR3 DNA sequence: TGCGCCAGCAGCGTAGACGGGAGCGGGATGTACAATGAGCAGTTCTTC.